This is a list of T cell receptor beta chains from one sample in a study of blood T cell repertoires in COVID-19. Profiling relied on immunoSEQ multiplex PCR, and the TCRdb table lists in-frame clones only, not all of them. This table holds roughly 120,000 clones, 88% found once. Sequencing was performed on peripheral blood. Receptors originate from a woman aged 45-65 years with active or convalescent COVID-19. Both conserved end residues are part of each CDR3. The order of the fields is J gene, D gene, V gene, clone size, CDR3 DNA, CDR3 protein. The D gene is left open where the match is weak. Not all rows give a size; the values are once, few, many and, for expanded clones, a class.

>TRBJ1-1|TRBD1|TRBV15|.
TGTGCCACCAGCAGCTTACCCGGGACAGGGGACCCTGAAGCTTTCTTT
CATSSLPGTGDPEAFF
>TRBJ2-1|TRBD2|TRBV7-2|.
TGTGCCAGCAGCTCCCGGACTAGCGGGGGACAGGTGGAGCAGTTCTTC
CASSSRTSGGQVEQFF
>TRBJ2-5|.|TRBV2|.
TGTGCCAGCACAATCCAAGAGACCCAGTACTTC
CASTIQETQYF
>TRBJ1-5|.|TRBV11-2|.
TGTGCCAGCAGCGAAGGGTGGGGGGGCAATCAGCCCCAGCATTTT
CASSEGWGGNQPQHF
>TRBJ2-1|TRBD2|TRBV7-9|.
TGTGCCAGCAGCTTAGCTAGCGGGGCCTACAATGAGCAGTTCTTC
CASSLASGAYNEQFF
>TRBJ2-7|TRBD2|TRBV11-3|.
TGTGCCAGCAGCCCGCGACTAGCGGGAGGCTACGAGCAGTACTTC
CASSPRLAGGYEQYF
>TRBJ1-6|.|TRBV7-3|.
TGTGCCAGCAGCTTACTAAAGAAGGGGGTTACCAATTCACCCCTCCACTTT
CASSLLKKGVTNSPLHF
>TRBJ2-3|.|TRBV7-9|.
TGTGCCAGCAGCTTAGAGATTGTCTCGGCAGATACGCAGTATTTT
CASSLEIVSADTQYF
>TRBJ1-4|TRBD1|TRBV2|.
TGTGCCAGCAGTGTATGGGACAGGGGACAAGAACTGTTTTTT
CASSVWDRGQELFF
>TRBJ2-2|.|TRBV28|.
TGTGCCAGCAGCACCGGGGGGCCCGGGGAGCTGTTTTTT
CASSTGGPGELFF
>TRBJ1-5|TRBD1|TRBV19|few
TGTGCCAGCGATTCACCCTACAGGGGCCGCACACATCAGCCCCAGCATTTT
CASDSPYRGRTHQPQHF
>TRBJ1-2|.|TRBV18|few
TGTGCCAGCTCACCAAAGTTAAGACAGGAAACTAACTATGGCTACACCTTC
CASSPKLRQETNYGYTF
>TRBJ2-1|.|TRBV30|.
TGTGCCTGGAGTTTCGGATCGGGAGAGGGCAATGAGCAGTTCTTC
CAWSFGSGEGNEQFF
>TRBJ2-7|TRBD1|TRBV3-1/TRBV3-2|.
TGTGCCAGCAGCCGACTCCGGGACAGGGCCTCCGAGCAGTACTTC
CASSRLRDRASEQYF
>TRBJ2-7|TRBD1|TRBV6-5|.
TGTGCCAGCGGGCAGGGACAGTTAGCCGAGCAGTACTTC
CASGQGQLAEQYF
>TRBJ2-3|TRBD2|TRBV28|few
TGTGCCAGCAGCCCTAGCGGAGAGATAGATACGCAGTATTTT
CASSPSGEIDTQYF
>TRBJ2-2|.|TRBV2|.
TGTGCCAGCAGGGGCGTCGGGGAGCTGTTTTTT
CASRGVGELFF
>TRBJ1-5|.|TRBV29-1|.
TGCAGCGTTGCGGGGGGCGGTCAGCCCCAGCATTTT
CSVAGGGQPQHF
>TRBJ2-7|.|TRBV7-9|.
TGTGCCAGCAGCTTAGTTGACATCCGCTACGAGCAGTACTTC
CASSLVDIRYEQYF